The clone carrying this TCR beta chain was recorded once. Its antigen is not known. The data are from a study of beta chain features in type 1 diabetes. Study-wide points: Sampled from patients, naive, central memory and Treg TCRB repertoires appeared more similar than those sampled from healthy donors. Researchers cautioned that cDNA sequencing could over-represent cells with high TCR expression.

The germline V gene has CDR1 MNHNY and CDR2 SVGAGI (reference sequence). After removal of 7 bases from V and 4 bases from J, the junction contained 11 bases not matched to a gene. The CDR3 length is 15 residues. Isolated RNA was reverse transcribed in full, so expressed TCRB transcripts were sequenced. Data came from immunoSEQ multiplex PCR; TCRdb stores just in-frame clones and leaves some out. The sample yields more than 300,000 clones, approximately 15% seen once. Sequencing used naive CD4+ T cells from blood. The clonotype originates from a woman between 18 and 29 years old in good health. The J gene is TRBJ2-7, the V gene TRBV6-6, with 9 bases identical to TRBD2. The CDR3 DNA reads TGTGCCAGCATCATAGGGGGACTAGCTGATTACGAGCAGTACTTC. This sequence encodes CASIIGGLADYEQYF.